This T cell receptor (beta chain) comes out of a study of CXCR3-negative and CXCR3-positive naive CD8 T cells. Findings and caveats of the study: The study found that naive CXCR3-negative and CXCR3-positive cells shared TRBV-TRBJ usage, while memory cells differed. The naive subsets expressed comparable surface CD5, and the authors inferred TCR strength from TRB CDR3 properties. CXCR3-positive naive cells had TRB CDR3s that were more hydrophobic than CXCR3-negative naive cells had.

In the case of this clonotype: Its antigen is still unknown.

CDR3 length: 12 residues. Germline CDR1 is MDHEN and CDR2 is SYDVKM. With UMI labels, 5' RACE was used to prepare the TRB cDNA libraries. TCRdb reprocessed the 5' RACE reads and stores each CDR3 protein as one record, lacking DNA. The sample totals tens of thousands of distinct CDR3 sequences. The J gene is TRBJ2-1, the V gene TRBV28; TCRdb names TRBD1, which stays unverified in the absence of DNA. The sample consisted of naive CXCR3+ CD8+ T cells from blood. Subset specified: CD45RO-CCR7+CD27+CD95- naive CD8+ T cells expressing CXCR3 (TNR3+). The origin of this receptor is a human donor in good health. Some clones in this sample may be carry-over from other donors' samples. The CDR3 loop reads CATAVGGGEQFF.